This T cell receptor beta chain was identified during a study of blood T cell repertoires in COVID-19. As for the study in general: T cells, B-cell-depleted T cells, or PBMCs supplied cDNA or gDNA.

Original analysis: From reference gene primer amplification, estimates of nucleated cell counts were derived. Profiling relied on immunoSEQ multiplex PCR, and the TCRdb table lists in-frame clones only, not all of them. That table is the source of V, J and clone size, and D and trimming were worked out from the DNA. The table shows around 300,000 clones, with 90% occurring only once. Germline V gene lookup returns CDR1 SGHRS and CDR2 YFSETQ. The CDR3 length is 15 residues. The ends lost 4 bases at V and 2 bases at J; junction bases unmatched: 4. Sequencing was carried out using PBMCs or T cells enriched from blood (not recorded which). The V call is TRBV5-1, the J call TRBJ1-2, with TRBD1 matching over 11 bases. This receptor was taken from a woman under 30 with acute COVID-19. The CDR3 protein is CASSGDRGFNYGYTF. The CDR3 bases are TGCGCCAGCAGCGGGGACAGGGGGTTCAACTATGGCTACACCTTC.